The source of this T cell receptor beta chain is a study of shared clonotypes between healthy human individuals. As for the study in general: Three CD4 naive, three CD4 memory, two CD8 naive and one CD8 memory plate were used per donor. Whole-study findings and limits: Naive subsets tended to show greater estimated richness than memory subsets.

V was trimmed by 0 bases and J by 2 bases, leaving 19 bases between them. The CDR3 totals 18 residues. The V gene's germline CDR1 is SGHNT and CDR2 YYREEE (reference sequence). As for this clone: The antigen is undetermined.

Original handling: Junction-only sequences without quality scores were provided by ImmunoSEQ, so filtering was different. TCRdb keeps only in-frame clones here, not all; method: immunoSEQ multiplex PCR. V, J and clone size are taken as reported in that table, and D and trimming were inferred from the DNA itself. The top ten clones hold under 0.45% of a sample with 2.3 million or so clones, about 92% of them seen once. The TCR sequence derives from a man younger than 35 in good health. Some clones in this sample may be carry-over from other donors' samples. Sample: naive CD4+ T cells from PBMCs. Indicated subset: CD45RA+ positively selected. This rearrangement joins TRBV5-4 to TRBJ2-3; D ambiguous. CDR3 sequence reads: CASSLGPSPTEYTDTQYF. Here the CDR3 DNA reads TGTGCCAGCAGCTTGGGCCCGAGCCCCACCGAATACACAGATACGCAGTATTTT. Based on the CDR3 plus reference TRBV5-4 and TRBJ2-3, the full variable domain is ETGVTQSPTHLIKTRGQQVTLRCSSQSGHNTVSWYQQALGQGPQFIFQYYREEENGRGNFPPRFSGLQFPNYSSELNVNALELDDSALYLCASSLGPSPTEYTDTQYFGPGTRLTVL.